This record looks at one TCR beta chain sequence and its context. Its antigen remains unidentified. The sample belongs to a study of a mutant IDH1 vaccine in newly diagnosed glioma. The wider study: Once 4-6 weeks had passed after radiotherapy alone, vaccination started, or it started with temozolomide cycles.

The method was immunoSEQ multiplex PCR; TCRdb's version includes in-frame clones alone and lacks a portion of them. The data contain about 52,000 clones, about 91% of them seen just once; the ten biggest clones take up more than 2%. The germline V gene encodes CDR1 LGHNA and CDR2 YSLEER. The CDR3 covers 18 residues. V shed 0 bases, J shed 0 bases, and the junction held 7 bases outside the gene matches. The time point here: week 11, during vaccination. Vaccination comprised doses that each held 300 ug of mutant IDH1 20-mer peptide, plus topical imiquimod. Each of the donors came in with new WHO grade 3 or 4 astrocytomas that were IDH1-mutant and ATRX-lost.

This clonotype was sampled from a man between 45 and 60 years old with glioma. Sequencing was performed on PBMCs, taken from a glioma patient whose treatment included an IDH1 peptide vaccine. This chain uses TRBV4-3 with TRBJ2-1, with TRBD2 matching 8 bases. CDR3 in DNA: TGCGCCAGCAGCCAAGATCAGGTTCTAGCGGGCTCCTACAATGAGCAGTTCTTC. Protein: CASSQDQVLAGSYNEQFF.